This T cell receptor beta chain was obtained from a study of tumor-infiltrating lymphocytes in oesophageal squamous cell carcinoma (dated by TCRdb to about 2016). As concerns this clonotype: The antigen this receptor binds is unknown. Base qualities are not at hand, and no much larger clone is one base apart.

Library preparation was by PCR. Instrument on record: Illumina HiSeq 1500. TCRdb reprocessing: public reads trimmed at Q25 with fastp, clones called with MiXCR, in-frame beta chains kept. Rows merge per CDR3 protein into single entries with the most common DNA and genes. The sample profile shows 14,000 or so distinct CDR3 sequences; around 46% of them were found once. Approximately 16% of the sample goes to the ten largest clones. The sequencing input was esophageal tumor tissue. The TCR was taken from a male donor with esophageal squamous cell carcinoma.

The CDR3: CASSQPGDSLYNEQFF. The nucleotide sequence reads TGTGCCAGCAGCCAACCGGGGGACAGCTTATACAATGAGCAGTTCTTC. The V and J segments used are TRBV11-2 and TRBJ2-5, with TRBD1 as a weak D call on 7 bases. The J call is in doubt because the DNA end fits TRBJ2-1 better. CDR3 length: 16 amino acids, cysteine to phenylalanine. The only DNA kept is the CDR3, 48 bases in frame from the first base. CDR1 and CDR2, per the germline V gene, are SGHAT and FQNNGV.